This T cell receptor (beta chain) was found in a study of metastatic and nonmetastatic thyroid tumors. Study in general: Repertoires of blood and of tissue (tumor or nodule) from malignant and benign thyroid patients were compared. Study results and caveats: Benign nodules were reported to have significantly lower TCR beta diversity than malignant thyroid tumors, in blood and tumor.

All patients reached thyroid surgery having received no treatment beforehand. Original methodology: The authors used CDR3 differences across clinicopathological groups to build a distant-metastasis classifier for papillary thyroid cancer. TCRdb used MiXCR to call clones anew from the PCR reads. The V and J calls and clone size come from TCRdb's table, not from the authors' own analysis. The sample holds tens of thousands of clones, about a fifth seen once. CDR1 and CDR2 from the germline V gene are MNHNS and SASEGT. The V and J ends lost 3 bases and 4 bases respectively, with 19 bases between them. The CDR3 runs 16 residues. On this clone itself: Its antigen remains unidentified.

The sequencing input was blood. This chain connects TRBV6-1 to TRBJ2-7, with D tentatively TRBD2 (6 bases). This receptor was obtained from a female donor with papillary thyroid cancer or a benign thyroid nodule (not recorded which). Some clones in this sample may be carry-over from other donors' samples. The CDR3 nucleotides are TGTGCCAGCAGTGACCGGGAGATTATGGGGTTTTACGAGCAGTACTTC. Protein sequence: CASSDREIMGFYEQYF.